Shown below are 24 T cell receptor beta chains from a single sample sequenced in a study of T and B cells in COVID-19 patients. Blood genomic DNA input for TRB amplification was roughly 230-550 ng. TRB rearrangements were amplified by multiplex PCR with BIOMED2 TRB-A/B primers. TCRdb re-derived calls from the multiplex PCR reads in MiXCR, one entry per CDR3 protein. The data hold thousands of distinct CDR3 sequences, with 15% to 20% observed a single time. Sequenced sample: blood. The receptors originated from a human donor who had recovered from COVID-19.

This clonotype has only a few counts. The chain is built from TRBV20-1 and TRBJ2-5; 8 bases agree with TRBD2. The CDR3 has 12 residues. J was trimmed by 5 bases and V by 4 bases; bases with no gene match: 3. Germline V lookup: CDR1 DFQATT, CDR2 SNEGSKA (reference sequence). The CDR3 loop is CSATPSGETQYF. The CDR3 nucleotides read TGCAGTGCTACCCCTAGCGGGGAGACCCAGTACTTC.

Within the sample, this clonotype is large. The chain has TRBV14 and TRBJ1-1, with TRBD1 as a possible D gene (5 bases). Trimming cost V 0 bases and J 8 bases, with 7 bases left between them. The CDR3 contains 12 residues. Germline CDR1 and CDR2: SGHDN and FVKESK. Written as DNA, the CDR3 is TGTGCCAGCAGCCAAGACAGGGTGGAAGCTTTCTTT. Translating it yields CASSQDRVEAFF.

V gene TRBV27 combines with J gene TRBJ2-5; tentatively, D is TRBD2 (7 bases). The CDR3 has 14 amino acids. Trimming took off 3 bases at V and 2 bases at J, with 10 bases between the two ends. Per the germline V gene, CDR1 is MNHEY and CDR2 is SMNVEV (reference sequence). CDR3 protein: CASSFRGAQETQYF. The CDR3 region has the DNA TGTGCCAGCAGTTTCCGGGGGGCACAAGAGACCCAGTACTTC.

This clonotype was counted ten times or more. This chain uses TRBV5-1 with TRBJ2-2; D gene uncertain. CDR1 and CDR2 (germline): SGHRS, YFSETQ. This CDR3 spans 16 amino acids. V was cut by 0 bases and J by 1 base, with 10 bases left in between. The CDR3 DNA reads TGCGCCAGCAGCTTGGCCTCGCGTAAGAACACCGGGGAGCTGTTTTTT. Translation: CASSLASRKNTGELFF.

This clonotype was counted between two and nine times. The chain uses TRBV11-2 and TRBJ2-1, with 8 positions matching TRBD1. The V gene end was trimmed by 5 bases and the J gene end by 3 bases; junction bases not matched to a gene: 9. Germline CDR1 SGHAT, CDR2 FQNNGV. This CDR3 is built from 16 residues. The CDR3 region has the DNA TGTGCCAGCAGCCGATACCGGGACAGGCGCTACAATGAGCAGTTCTTC. This encodes CASSRYRDRRYNEQFF. The full variable domain, in which reference TRBV11-2 and TRBJ2-1 provide the parts outside the CDR3, is EAGVAQSPRYKIIEKRQSVAFWCNPISGHATLYWYQQILGQGPKLLIQFQNNGVVDDSQLPKDRFSAERLKGVDSTLKIQPAKLEDSAVYLCASSRYRDRRYNEQFFGPGTRLTVL.

A few counts support this clonotype. J is TRBJ2-2 and V is TRBV11-3; 14 nucleotides match TRBD2. Germline V lookup: CDR1 SGHNT, CDR2 YENEEA. V shed 5 bases, J shed 4 bases, and the junction held 6 bases outside the gene matches. The CDR3 runs to 17 residues. The CDR3 here is CASSPGTSGRGTGELFF. The CDR3 bases are TGTGCCAGCAGCCCCGGGACTAGCGGGAGAGGCACCGGGGAGCTGTTTTTT.

V is TRBV7-2 and J is TRBJ1-1; 7 bases agree with TRBD1. Germline CDR1 SGHTA, CDR2 FQGNSA. Trimming took 4 bases from V and 6 from J; bases not matched to a gene: 11. This CDR3 spans 15 amino acids. The CDR3 is CASSSRGQGGPEAFF. The CDR3 DNA reads TGTGCCAGCAGCTCGAGGGGTCAGGGGGGTCCTGAAGCTTTCTTT.

The DNA of the CDR3 is TGTGCCAGCAGTCATCAACCGAACACTGAAGCTTTCTTT. Translated, it gives CASSHQPNTEAFF. The chain uses TRBV6-6 and TRBJ1-1; D call uncertain. Between the trimmed V and J ends, which lost 5 bases and 1 base, there was a span of 8 bases. Germline-derived CDR1 and CDR2 are MNHNY and SVGAGI (reference sequence). This CDR3 spans 13 amino acids.

The chain couples TRBV7-2 to TRBJ1-5; 9 nucleotides align to TRBD1. The CDR3 is 17 amino acids. The V gene's germline CDR1 is SGHTA and CDR2 FQGNSA. V shed 1 base, J shed 3 bases, and the junction held 7 bases outside the gene matches. The CDR3 DNA sequence: TGTGCCAGCAGCTTAGAAGGACAGGGGAAGGTCAATCAGCCCCAGCATTTT. Protein: CASSLEGQGKVNQPQHF.

This clonotype appeared many times. The gene calls are TRBV12-3 or TRBV12-4 and TRBJ1-5; D is undetermined. The CDR3 length is 16 residues. The ends were cut back, 2 bases at V and 0 bases at J, with 11 bases in the middle. As DNA, the CDR3 is TGTGCCAGCAGTTTAAGCCCGGGTTATAGCAATCAGCCCCAGCATTTT. It specifies CASSLSPGYSNQPQHF.

This chain joins TRBV19 and TRBJ2-1, with a possible D match to TRBD2 (7 bases). Germline V lookup: CDR1 LNHDA, CDR2 SQIVND (reference sequence). CDR3 length: 13 amino acids. This CDR3 is CVSRGPSYNEQFF. The CDR3 nucleotides read TGTGTCTCGCGGGGGCCCTCCTACAATGAGCAGTTCTTC. The full variable domain, with the rest looked up from reference TRBV19 and TRBJ2-1, is DGGITQSPKYLFRKEGQNVTLSCEQNLNHDAMYWYRQDPGQGLRLIYYSQIVNDFQKGDIAEGYSVSREKKESFPLTVTSAQKNPTAFYLCVSRGPSYNEQFFGPGTRLTVL.

Concerning this clonotype itself: This may be a read error, as it is one base from a much larger clone. This chain uses TRBV10-3 with TRBJ1-1, with D perhaps matching TRBD1 (6 bases). Trimming stripped 5 bases from V and 4 bases from J, with 14 bases between. Germline assignment: CDR1 ENHRY and CDR2 SYGVKD. The CDR3 is 14 residues long. CDR3: CAISYDIGGTEAFF. CDR3 bases: TGTGCCATCAGTTACGATATAGGGGGCACTGAAGCTTTCTTT.

The chain links TRBV5-1 to TRBJ2-2, with 8 bases matching TRBD1. Germline trimming cut 4 bases from V and 4 bases from J; bases unmatched to any gene: 9. This CDR3 has 16 residues. Germline-derived CDR1 and CDR2 are SGHRS and YFSETQ. Written as DNA, the CDR3 is TGCGCCAGCAGCCCGTGGACAGGGTCGGGCACCGGGGAGCTGTTTTTT. Translated: CASSPWTGSGTGELFF.

This clonotype has ten or more counts. This chain links TRBV18 with TRBJ2-5; D could derive from TRBD1 or TRBD2 (5 bases each). Germline values: CDR1 KGHSH, CDR2 LQKENI. The CDR3 consists of 15 residues. V was pared by 2 bases and J by 1 base, with 11 bases between. CDR3 DNA: TGTGCCAGCTCACCATTGGGGGTCGGCCAAGAGACCCAGTACTTC. Encoded protein: CASSPLGVGQETQYF.

This clonotype is medium-sized. This chain uses TRBV11-1 with TRBJ2-5; the match to TRBD1 covers 10 bases. Germline-derived CDR1 and CDR2 are SGHAT and FQDESV (reference sequence). With 3 bases clipped from V and 5 bases from J, the junction kept 0 bases outside the gene matches. This CDR3 has 13 amino acids. CDR3 residues: CASSLDRGETQYF. The CDR3 DNA reads TGTGCCAGCAGCTTGGACAGGGGGGAGACCCAGTACTTC.

V and J are TRBV25-1 and TRBJ2-2; no firm D call. CDR1 is MGHDK and CDR2 is SYGVNS in the germline V gene. This CDR3 region has 14 residues. V lost 2 bases and J lost 5, with 9 bases in between. In DNA, the CDR3 is TGTGCCAGCAGTGAAGGGGTACAGACCGGGGAGCTGTTTTTT. This sequence encodes CASSEGVQTGELFF.

The V and J genes are TRBV5-1 and TRBJ1-1; D is possibly TRBD1 (5 bases). This CDR3 has 13 amino acids. Germline values: CDR1 SGHRS, CDR2 YFSETQ. V was pared by 3 bases and J by 4 bases, with 10 bases between. CDR3 sequence: CASSWGSGTEAFF. The CDR3 DNA sequence: TGCGCCAGCAGCTGGGGCTCCGGCACTGAAGCTTTCTTT.

The chain combines TRBV12-3 or TRBV12-4 with TRBJ2-6; D is perhaps TRBD1 (6 bases). V lost 6 bases, J lost 4 bases, and 16 bases lay in between. This CDR3 spans 16 amino acids. CDR3 nucleotides: TGTGCCAGCAGCATGGGACATGGGTTCGGGGCCAACGTCCTGACTTTC. Translated: CASSMGHGFGANVLTF.

This clonotype ranks as medium-sized. The rearrangement joins TRBV18 to TRBJ1-2; no clear D gene. The germline gives CDR1 KGHSH, CDR2 LQKENI. This CDR3 is 15 amino acids long. The V and J ends lost 6 bases and 3 bases respectively, with 17 bases between them. In nucleotides, the CDR3 is TGTGCCAGCTCCCGCTTGGAAGGCACCTACTATGGCTACACCTTC. Encoded protein: CASSRLEGTYYGYTF.

This clonotype was counted between two and nine times. V and J are TRBV7-6 and TRBJ2-7, with 11 bases aligning to TRBD1. V shed 1 base, J shed 1 base, and the junction held 0 bases outside the gene matches. The CDR3 sequence is 15 residues long. Germline loops: CDR1 SGHVS, CDR2 FNYEAQ. CDR3 sequence reads: CASSLGDRGSYEQYF. As DNA, the CDR3 is TGTGCCAGCAGCTTAGGGGACAGGGGGTCCTACGAGCAGTACTTC.

The chain is built from TRBV6-5 and TRBJ2-7; 8 nucleotides align to TRBD2. V shed 4 bases, J shed 0 bases, and the junction held 8 bases outside the gene matches. CDR1 MNHEY and CDR2 SVGAGI come from the germline V gene. The CDR3 runs to 16 residues. CDR3 sequence: CASSSFREGSSYEQYF. The CDR3 DNA sequence: TGTGCCAGCAGTTCTTTCCGGGAGGGGAGCTCCTACGAGCAGTACTTC.

This clonotype was observed many times. The rearrangement links TRBV5-1 to TRBJ2-3, with a weak D call TRBD2 (6 bases). The germline gives CDR1 SGHRS, CDR2 YFSETQ. Trimming shortened V by 6 bases and J by 5 bases, and 19 bases separated the two germline ends. The CDR3 contains 15 residues. The CDR3 DNA reads TGCGCCAGCAAAGCCGTGGGGGGAGTAATAGATACGCAGTATTTT. Amino acid sequence: CASKAVGGVIDTQYF.

By share of the sample, this clonotype is medium-sized (0.01 to 0.1%). The chain combines TRBV6-5 with TRBJ1-2, with 9 bases fitting TRBD1. The V and J ends lost 5 bases and 3 bases, in that order; junction bases with no gene match: 4. Germline V gives CDR1 MNHEY, CDR2 SVGAGI. The CDR3 spans 14 residues. The CDR3 is CASSLGQGYYGYTF. The CDR3 DNA follows: TGTGCCAGCAGTCTGGGACAGGGTTACTATGGCTACACCTTC.

This clonotype was counted many times. The chain carries TRBV12-3 or TRBV12-4 and TRBJ2-7, with 8 bases fitting TRBD2. CDR3 length equals 15 residues. Trimming removed 5 bases from V and 1 base from J; junction bases left unmatched: 7. The CDR3 coding sequence is TGTGCCAGCAGTGCATTAATAGCGGGGTCCTACGAGCAGTACTTC. Its protein product is CASSALIAGSYEQYF.